Sequencing of this T cell receptor (beta chain) was carried out in a study of post-analysis software for immune sequencing data. General study findings and limits: There were about 5 TRBV segments more frequent in patients than controls, and TRBV5-6, TRBV5-1 and TRBV20-1 were among them. Same-batch samples co-clustered strongly by F measure. Controls significantly exceeded multiple sclerosis patients in normalized Chao1 diversity.

V was cut by 6 bases and J by 4 bases, with 24 bases left in between. CDR3 length equals 16 residues. Germline CDR1 DFQATT, CDR2 SNEGSKA (reference sequence). In regard to this clonotype: Its antigen is undetermined.

TCR beta cDNA libraries had unique molecular identifiers. A population of roughly 1 to 11 million T cells gave rise to around 480,000 cDNA molecules. MiXCR, applied by TCRdb to the PCR reads, yields one record per CDR3 protein. The sample yields roughly 700,000 distinct CDR3 sequences, 30% seen once. The rearrangement links TRBV20-1 to TRBJ1-2, with D tentatively TRBD1 (5 bases). The source material was blood. This receptor was obtained from a girl under 18 with multiple sclerosis. CDR3 nucleotide sequence: TGCAGTGCGGAAGACAGCGCATCACCTCAGTTCTATGGCTACACCTTC. Its translation is CSAEDSASPQFYGYTF.